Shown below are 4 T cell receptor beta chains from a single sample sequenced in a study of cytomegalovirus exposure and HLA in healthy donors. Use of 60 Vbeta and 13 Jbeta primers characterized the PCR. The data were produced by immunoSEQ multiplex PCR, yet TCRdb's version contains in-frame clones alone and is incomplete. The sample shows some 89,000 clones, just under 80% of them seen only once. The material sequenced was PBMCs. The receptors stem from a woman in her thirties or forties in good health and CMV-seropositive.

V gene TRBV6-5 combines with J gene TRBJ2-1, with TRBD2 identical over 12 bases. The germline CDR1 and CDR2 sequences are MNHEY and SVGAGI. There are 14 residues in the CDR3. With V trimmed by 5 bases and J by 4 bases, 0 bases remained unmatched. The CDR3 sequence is CASSGLAGYNEQFF. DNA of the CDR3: TGTGCCAGCAGTGGACTAGCGGGGTACAATGAGCAGTTCTTC.

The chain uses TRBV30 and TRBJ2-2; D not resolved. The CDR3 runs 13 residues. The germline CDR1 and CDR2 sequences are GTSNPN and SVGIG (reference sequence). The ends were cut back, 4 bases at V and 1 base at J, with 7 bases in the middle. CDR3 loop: CAWKRRNTGELFF. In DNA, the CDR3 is TGTGCCTGGAAACGGAGGAACACCGGGGAGCTGTTTTTT. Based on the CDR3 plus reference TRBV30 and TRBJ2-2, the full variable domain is SQTIHQWPATLVQPVGSPLSLECTVEGTSNPNLYWYRQAAGRGLQLLFYSVGIGQISSEVPQNLSASRPQDRQFILSSKKLLLSDSGFYLCAWKRRNTGELFFGEGSRLTVL.

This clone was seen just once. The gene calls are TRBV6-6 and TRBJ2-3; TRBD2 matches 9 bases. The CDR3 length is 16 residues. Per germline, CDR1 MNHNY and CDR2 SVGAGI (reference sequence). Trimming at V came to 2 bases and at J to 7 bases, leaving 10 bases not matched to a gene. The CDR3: CASSYGREGRGYTQYF. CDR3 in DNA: TGTGCCAGCAGTTACGGGCGGGAGGGCCGGGGCTATACGCAGTATTTT.

The CDR3 nucleotides are TGTGCCAGCAGTTACGGGCAGCAAGAGACCCAGTACTTC. Translating gives CASSYGQQETQYF. This chain uses TRBV6-5 with TRBJ2-5; D gene unclear. The CDR3 loop spans 13 amino acids. V was pared by 2 bases and J by 2 bases, with 6 bases between. The germline V gene encodes CDR1 MNHEY and CDR2 SVGAGI.